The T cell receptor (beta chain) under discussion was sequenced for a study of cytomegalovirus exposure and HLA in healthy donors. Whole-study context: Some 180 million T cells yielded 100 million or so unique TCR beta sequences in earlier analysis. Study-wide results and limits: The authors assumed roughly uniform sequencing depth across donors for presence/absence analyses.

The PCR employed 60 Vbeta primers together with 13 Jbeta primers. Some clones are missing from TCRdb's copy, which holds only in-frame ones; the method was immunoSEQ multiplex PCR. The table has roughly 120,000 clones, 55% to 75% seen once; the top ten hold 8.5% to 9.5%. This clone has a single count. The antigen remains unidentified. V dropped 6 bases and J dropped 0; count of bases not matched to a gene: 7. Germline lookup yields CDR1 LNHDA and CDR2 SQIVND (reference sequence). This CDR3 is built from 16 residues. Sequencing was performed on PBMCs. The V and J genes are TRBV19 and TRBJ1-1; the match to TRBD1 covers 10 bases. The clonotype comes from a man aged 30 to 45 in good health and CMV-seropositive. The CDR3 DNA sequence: TGTGCCAGTAGACCGGACAGGGGGGGGATGAACACTGAAGCTTTCTTT. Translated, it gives CASRPDRGGMNTEAFF.